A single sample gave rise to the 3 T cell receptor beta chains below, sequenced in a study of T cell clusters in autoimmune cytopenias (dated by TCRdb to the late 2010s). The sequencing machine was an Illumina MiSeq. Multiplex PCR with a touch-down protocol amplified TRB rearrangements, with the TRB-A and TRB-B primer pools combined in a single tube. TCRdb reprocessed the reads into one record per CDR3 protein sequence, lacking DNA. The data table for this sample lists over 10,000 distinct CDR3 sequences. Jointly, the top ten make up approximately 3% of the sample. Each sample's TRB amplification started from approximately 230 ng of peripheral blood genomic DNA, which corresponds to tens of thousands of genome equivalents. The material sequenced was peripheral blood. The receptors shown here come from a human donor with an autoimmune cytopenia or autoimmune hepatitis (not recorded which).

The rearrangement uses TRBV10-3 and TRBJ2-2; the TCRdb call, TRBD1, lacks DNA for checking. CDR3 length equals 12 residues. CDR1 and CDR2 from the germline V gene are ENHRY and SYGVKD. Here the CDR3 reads CAIGGDSGELFF.

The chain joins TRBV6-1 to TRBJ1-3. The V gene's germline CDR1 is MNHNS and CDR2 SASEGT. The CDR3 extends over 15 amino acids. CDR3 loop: CASSEPWVSGNTIYF.

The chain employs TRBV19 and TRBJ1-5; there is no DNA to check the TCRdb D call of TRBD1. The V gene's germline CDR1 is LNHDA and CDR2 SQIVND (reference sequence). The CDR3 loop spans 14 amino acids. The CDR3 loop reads CASSIQGGRQPQHF.